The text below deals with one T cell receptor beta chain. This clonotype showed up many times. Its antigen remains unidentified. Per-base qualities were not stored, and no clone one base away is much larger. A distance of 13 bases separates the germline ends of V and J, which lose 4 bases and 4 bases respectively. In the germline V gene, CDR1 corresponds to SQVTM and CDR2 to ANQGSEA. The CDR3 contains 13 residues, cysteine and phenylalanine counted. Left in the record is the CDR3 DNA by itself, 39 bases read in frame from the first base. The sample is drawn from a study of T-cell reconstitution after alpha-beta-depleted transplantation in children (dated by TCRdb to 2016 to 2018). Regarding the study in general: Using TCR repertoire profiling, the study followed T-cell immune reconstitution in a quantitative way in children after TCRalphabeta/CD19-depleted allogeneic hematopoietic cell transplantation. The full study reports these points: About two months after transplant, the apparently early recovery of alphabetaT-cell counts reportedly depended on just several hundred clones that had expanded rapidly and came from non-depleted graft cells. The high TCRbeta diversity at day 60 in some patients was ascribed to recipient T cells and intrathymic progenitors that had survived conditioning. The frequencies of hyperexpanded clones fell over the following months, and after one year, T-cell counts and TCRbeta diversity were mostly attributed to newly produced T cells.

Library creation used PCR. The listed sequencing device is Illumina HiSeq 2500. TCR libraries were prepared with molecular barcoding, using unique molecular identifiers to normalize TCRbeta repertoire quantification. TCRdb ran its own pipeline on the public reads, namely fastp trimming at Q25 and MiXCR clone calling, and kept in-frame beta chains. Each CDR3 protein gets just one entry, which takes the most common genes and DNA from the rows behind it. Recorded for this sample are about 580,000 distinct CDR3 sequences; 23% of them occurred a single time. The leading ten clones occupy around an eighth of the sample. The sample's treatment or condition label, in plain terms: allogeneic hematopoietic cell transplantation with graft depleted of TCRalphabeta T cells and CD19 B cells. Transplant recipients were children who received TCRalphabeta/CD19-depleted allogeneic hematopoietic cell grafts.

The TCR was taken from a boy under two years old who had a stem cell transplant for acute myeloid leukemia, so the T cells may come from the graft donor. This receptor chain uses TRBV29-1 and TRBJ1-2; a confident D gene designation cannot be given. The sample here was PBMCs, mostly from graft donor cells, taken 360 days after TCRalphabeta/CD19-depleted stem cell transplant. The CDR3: CSVGELPLYGYTF. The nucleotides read TGCAGCGTTGGGGAATTACCTCTCTATGGCTACACCTTC.